This T cell receptor beta chain originates from a study of cytomegalovirus exposure and HLA in healthy donors. General observations from the study: Presence/absence analyses supposed approximately even sequencing depth among donors. Under in vitro conditions, a few CMV-associated chains were confirmed as specific for CMV antigens. Among TCR beta chains, those listed as cytomegalovirus-associated numbered about 150.

The PCR used 60 Vbeta and 13 Jbeta primers. Assay: immunoSEQ multiplex PCR; the TCRdb copy retains only in-frame clones and omits some. The sample has fewer than 200,000 clones; roughly 77% are singletons. Comments on this clone: What it recognizes is unknown.

Despite likely unrecorded immune exposures, the donors were nominally healthy at the time of sampling. With 7 bases removed from V and 2 bases from J, the gap between germline ends came to 5 bases. The CDR3 consists of 11 residues. The germline CDR1 and CDR2 sequences are MNHNS and SASEGT. The chain has TRBV6-1 and TRBJ1-2; no clear D gene. This clonotype was obtained from a young woman in good health and CMV-seronegative. Sequencing used PBMCs. CDR3 sequence: CASNQNYGYTF. DNA of the CDR3: TGTGCCAGCAATCAGAACTATGGCTACACCTTC.